The T cell receptor (beta chain) described here comes from a study of cytomegalovirus exposure and HLA in healthy donors. Study-level findings and limits: Later analysis indicated greater clonal expansion among HLA-associated TCR beta chains than among equally common other chains. Among TCR beta chains, those listed as cytomegalovirus-associated numbered some 170. Earlier findings revealed that most TCR beta V segments proved productive either about 90% or about 30% of the time.

This clone showed up just a few times. Antigen specificity is unknown. At one end, the junction sequence differs from germline, possibly due to a read error. The PCR used 60 Vbeta and 13 Jbeta primers. Assay: immunoSEQ multiplex PCR; the TCRdb copy retains only in-frame clones and omits some. The sample shows roughly 130,000 clones, approximately 61% of them seen only once. The V gene's germline CDR1 is LNHDA and CDR2 SQIVND (reference sequence). The CDR3 is 12 amino acids. The donors, nominally healthy at sampling, likely had unrecorded immune exposures. Input material: PBMCs. The source of this sequence is a man between 25 and 39 years old in good health and CMV-seropositive. The chain uses TRBV19 and TRBJ2-1; D perhaps matches TRBD1 (5 bases). CDR3 nucleotide sequence: TGTGCCAGTAGTATACAAAGGGGCGTTCTGCTCTTC. Translation gives CASSIQRGVLLF.